The following is a TCR beta chain sequence with its context. Its cognate antigen is unknown. Germline V lookup: CDR1 MRHNA, CDR2 SNTAGT. CDR3 length: 14 residues. Trimming cost V 3 bases and J 0 bases, with 8 bases left between them. The data stem from a study of OX40 agonist ivuxolimab in advanced cancers. Study-level results: Normalized T-cell clonal expansion was also low in a subset of nonresponders.

Libraries were prepared by immunoSEQ multiplex PCR; TCRdb keeps only in-frame clonotypes and omits some of them. The data contain approximately 79,000 clones, 80% to 90% of them singletons. The sequence was collected from an adult with an advanced solid tumor such as melanoma, head and neck, liver or kidney cancer. The rearrangement links TRBV6-4 to TRBJ1-1; the D gene is possibly TRBD1 (5 bases). This specimen consisted of CD4+ or CD8+ T cells sorted from blood, obtained in a trial of the OX40 agonist ivuxolimab. For the CDR3, the DNA is TGTGCCAGCAGTGAGCGGGGGATGAACACTGAAGCTTTCTTT. As protein: CASSERGMNTEAFF.